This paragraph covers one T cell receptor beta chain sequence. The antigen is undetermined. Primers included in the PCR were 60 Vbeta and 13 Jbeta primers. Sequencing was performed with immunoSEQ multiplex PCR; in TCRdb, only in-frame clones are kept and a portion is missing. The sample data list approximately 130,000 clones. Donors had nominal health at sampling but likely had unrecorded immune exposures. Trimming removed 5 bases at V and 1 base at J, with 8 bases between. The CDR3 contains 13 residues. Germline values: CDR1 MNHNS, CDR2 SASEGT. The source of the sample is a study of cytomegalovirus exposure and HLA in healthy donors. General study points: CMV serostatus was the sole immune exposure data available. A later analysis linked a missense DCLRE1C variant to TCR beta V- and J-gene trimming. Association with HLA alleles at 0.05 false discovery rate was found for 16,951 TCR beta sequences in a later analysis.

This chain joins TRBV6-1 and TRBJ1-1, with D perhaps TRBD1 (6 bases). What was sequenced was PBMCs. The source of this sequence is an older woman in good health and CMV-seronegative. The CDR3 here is CASSWGQNTEAFF. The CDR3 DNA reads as TGTGCCAGCAGTTGGGGACAGAACACTGAAGCTTTCTTT.